Sequencing of this TCR beta chain was carried out in a study of T cell clonality in common variable immunodeficiency. V lost 4 bases, J lost 4 bases, and 11 bases stayed unmatched. The germline CDR1 and CDR2 sequences are SGHDT and YYEEEE. CDR3 length equals 15 residues. This clone was observed at least ten times. The read comes to an end 3 residues before the CDR3 does, leaving the germline J gene to fill in the end. TCRdb's copy holds only in-frame clones and misses some; the assay was immunoSEQ multiplex PCR. The repertoire yields 50,000 to 65,000 clones, none seen only once; the top ten contain about 1.5%.

The sequencing sample was made of peripheral blood mononuclear cells. V is TRBV5-6 and J is TRBJ2-7; TRBD1 agrees at 7 bases. The sequence was collected from a person aged 18 to 69 in good health. CDR3 bases read: TGTGCCAGCAGCGAGACAGAAGGGGGCGGGTACGAG. Amino acid sequence: CASSETEGGGYE. The full CDR3 reads CASSETEGGGYEQYF.